This T cell receptor beta chain is drawn from a study of CD8 T cells in ankylosing spondylitis (dated by TCRdb to between 2016 and 2019). Background for the entire study: To find TCR variants linked to disease, the study profiled T cell receptor beta repertoires in ankylosing spondylitis patients and healthy donors. The whole study cohort included 108 healthy donors and 20 to 30 ankylosing spondylitis patients. Peripheral blood was sampled, and synovial fluid was additionally collected from ankylosing spondylitis patients.

The data were produced on an Illumina HiSeq 2500. TCR beta libraries were prepared by quantitative 5'-RACE with molecular barcodes. For the original study's pipeline: A new computational method based on a probabilistic model of VDJ rearrangement was used to identify disease-linked TCR variants. TCRdb reprocessing: public reads trimmed at Q25 with fastp, clones called with MiXCR, in-frame beta chains kept. Each CDR3 protein appears once, grouped with its most common genes and DNA. The V and J calls reflect TCRdb's pipeline rather than the authors' work. In all, the sample holds about 800,000 distinct CDR3 sequences, and 10% to 15% of those were seen once. Of the sample, roughly 0.51% falls within the top ten clones. Results the study describes overall, beyond this receptor: According to the report, matched synovial fluid samples from ankylosing spondylitis patients were significantly enriched for the disease-linked clones. Some TCR beta motif variants had previously been reported in synovial fluid and blood of reactive arthritis patients, which suggested common disease-initiation mechanisms. The disease-linked clones showed a CD8+ phenotype and occurred at relatively low frequencies in peripheral blood. A TCR beta motif of several highly homologous amino acid variants appeared characteristic of blood from ankylosing spondylitis patients.

This clonotype has more than one count but fewer than ten. This clone's antigen is unknown. No qualities accompany the bases; no much larger clone lies one base away. V was cut back by 0 bases and J by 3 bases, leaving a gap of 12 bases between them. Based on the germline V gene, the CDR1 and CDR2 sequences are SGDLS and YYNGEE. From the cysteine through the phenylalanine, the CDR3 covers 16 amino acids. This entry keeps only the CDR3 DNA: 48 bases, framed from base 1. The chain links TRBV9 with TRBJ2-2; the D gene remains uncertain. The sequence was collected from a male donor with ankylosing spondylitis. Input material: blood, either unsorted or a sorted T cell fraction (not recorded which). CDR3 protein: CASSVAPNRHTGELFF. DNA sequence: TGTGCCAGCAGCGTAGCTCCAAACAGACACACCGGGGAGCTGTTTTTT.